The next 5 T cell receptor beta chains were all read from a single sample in a study of cytomegalovirus exposure and HLA in healthy donors (dated by TCRdb to about 2017). Preparation of the library involved the immunoSEQ multiplex PCR assay. For the multiplex PCR, a mixture combining 60 forward primers for TCR Vbeta segments and 13 reverse primers for TCR Jbeta segments was used. TCRdb holds this immuneACCESS table with in-frame rearrangements only. Some clones are missing; in checked studies, unresolved V genes explain under half, and the rest has no known cause. The sample profile shows 100,000 to 150,000 clones; approximately 80% of them were found once. The leading ten clones occupy approximately 1% of the sample. Sequencing used PBMCs. The receptors here all came from a human donor in good health.

The chain links TRBV20-1 to TRBJ1-1; no definite D call. CDR3 length equals 11 residues. The V gene lost 6 bases and the J gene lost 5 bases, with 10 bases spanning the gap. Germline-derived CDR1 and CDR2 are DFQATT and SNEGSKA (reference sequence). CDR3 coding DNA: TGCAGTGCCTGGCCGGGGACTGAAGCTTTCTTT. It encodes CSAWPGTEAFF.

The rearrangement uses TRBV14 and TRBJ1-2, with 11 bases fitting TRBD1. Germline CDR1 reads SGHDN; CDR2 reads FVKESK. The CDR3 runs 15 residues. The junction had 5 bases not matched to a gene; V was cut back by 2 bases and J by 6 bases. Here the CDR3 reads CASSQPGQGVHGYTF. CDR3 bases: TGTGCCAGCAGCCAACCGGGACAGGGGGTCCATGGCTACACCTTC.

This clone was found once. The rearrangement uses TRBV2 and TRBJ1-1; 7 positions agree with TRBD1. Trimming cost V 1 base and J 0 bases; bases outside gene matches: 5. Germline loops: CDR1 SNHLY, CDR2 FYNNEI. The length of the CDR3 is 16 residues. The CDR3: CASSEEQGMVNTEAFF. For the CDR3, the DNA is TGTGCCAGCAGTGAAGAACAGGGGATGGTGAACACTGAAGCTTTCTTT.

This chain uses TRBV19 with TRBJ1-5; unclear D gene. The CDR3 spans 14 residues. CDR1 and CDR2 (germline): LNHDA, SQIVND (reference sequence). Trimming pared 5 bases from V and 7 bases from J, leaving 15 bases between. CDR3 DNA: TGTGCCAGTAGTCCAACCAATCCCACACAGCCCCAGCATTTT. Translated: CASSPTNPTQPQHF.

The rearrangement joins TRBV7-9 to TRBJ1-1; no clear D. Trimming pared 8 bases from V and 8 bases from J, leaving 18 bases between. Germline V gene lookup returns CDR1 SEHNR and CDR2 FQNEAQ (reference sequence). There are 13 residues in the CDR3. The CDR3 region has the DNA TGTGCCAGCGGTGCGGTCACAGCGGCCGAAGCTTTCTTT. As protein: CASGAVTAAEAFF.